The next 10 T cell receptor beta chains were all read from a single sample in a study of T-cell memory formation after mild COVID-19 (dated by TCRdb to 2020 to 2023). Libraries were made using 5' RACE. Sequencing instrument: Illumina NovaSeq 6000. The public reads were run again by TCRdb, first through fastp at Q25 and then through MiXCR, and only productive beta chains were kept. Records with the same CDR3 protein are collapsed into one entry carrying the most frequent genes and DNA. For this sample the table gives about 400,000 distinct CDR3 sequences, of which about 25% were detected only once. The top ten hold roughly 14% of the sample. The material sequenced was PBMCs or a T cell subset sorted from them (not recorded which). These receptor sequences come from an adult woman who had mild COVID-19 (a few samples of this study predate the infection). The sample titles of this study are shuffled in the database, so cell type and time point are left out; the donor was told from shared clones.

The chain joins TRBV12-3 or TRBV12-4 to TRBJ2-7; 14 bases match TRBD2. The CDR3 totals 15 residues. V shed 6 bases, J shed 7 bases, and the junction held 8 bases outside the gene matches. CDR3 residues: CASRSGGLAGDEQYF. In nucleotides, the CDR3 is TGTGCCAGCAGGAGCGGGGGACTAGCGGGGGATGAGCAGTACTTC.

The CDR3 sequence: CATSDFHRDSGYTF. CDR3 in DNA: TGTGCCACCAGTGATTTTCACAGGGATAGTGGCTACACCTTC. The chain recombines TRBV24-1 with TRBJ1-2, with a weak D call TRBD1 (6 bases). Trimming shortened V by 1 base and J by 7 bases, and 12 bases separated the two germline ends. The CDR3 totals 14 residues. CDR1 is KGHDR and CDR2 is SFDVKD in the germline V gene.

The chain couples TRBV5-1 to TRBJ1-4; D is undetermined. The CDR3 is made up of 15 amino acids. Germline V gene data show CDR1 as SGHRS and CDR2 as YFSETQ. V was pared by 4 bases and J by 4 bases, with 14 bases between. This chain's CDR3 is CASSLLGGDNEKLFF. The CDR3 DNA is TGCGCCAGCAGCCTCCTGGGCGGCGATAATGAAAAACTGTTTTTT.

This clonotype was counted at least ten times. The rearrangement uses TRBV6-1 and TRBJ2-5, with 13 nucleotides matching TRBD2. Germline assignment: CDR1 MNHNS and CDR2 SASEGT. CDR3 length equals 19 residues. V dropped 9 bases and J dropped 0; count of bases not matched to a gene: 16. CDR3 region: CASTGAGTSGEPYQETQYF. The CDR3, as DNA: TGTGCCAGTACTGGAGCGGGGACTAGCGGGGAACCGTACCAAGAGACCCAGTACTTC.

There are many counts of this clonotype. The chain joins TRBV5-5 to TRBJ1-1; the D gene is possibly TRBD1 (5 bases). Trimming left V 4 bases short and J 0 bases short, with 7 bases between. The CDR3 loop spans 13 amino acids. Germline assignment: CDR1 SGHKS and CDR2 YYEKEE (reference sequence). CDR3 bases: TGTGCCAGCAGCACGACAGTGAACACTGAAGCTTTCTTT. Translation: CASSTTVNTEAFF.

This clonotype was observed a handful of times. V and J are TRBV19 and TRBJ1-2; no reliable D call. Looked up from germline, CDR1 is LNHDA and CDR2 is SQIVND (reference sequence). Trimming took off 0 bases at V and 7 bases at J, with 15 bases between the two ends. The CDR3 is 15 residues long. CDR3 DNA: TGTGCCAGTAGTATAGATTGGCGGCCCACGGCTGGCTACACCTTC. Translating it yields CASSIDWRPTAGYTF.

The chain employs TRBV20-1 and TRBJ2-1; D is unresolved. The germline CDR1 and CDR2 sequences are DFQATT and SNEGSKA (reference sequence). The ends were cut back, 3 bases at V and 6 bases at J, with 21 bases in the middle. The CDR3 has 16 amino acids. This CDR3 reads CSASEPRYLYGNEQFF. The CDR3 DNA reads TGCAGTGCTAGCGAGCCTAGGTATTTATATGGCAATGAGCAGTTCTTC.

This clonotype has a handful of counts. The V gene is TRBV5-1, the J gene TRBJ2-7; 10 bases fit TRBD2. Germline CDR1 and CDR2: SGHRS and YFSETQ. The CDR3 loop spans 17 amino acids. V gave up 2 bases and J gave up 0 bases; unmatched junction bases: 8. The DNA of the CDR3 is TGCGCCAGCAGCTTTACACCTAGCGGGAGCTACTCCTACGAGCAGTACTTC. Amino acids: CASSFTPSGSYSYEQYF.

In its sample, this clonotype was seen a few times. J is TRBJ2-2 and V is TRBV5-5; 7 positions match TRBD1. Looked up from germline, CDR1 is SGHKS and CDR2 is YYEKEE (reference sequence). This CDR3 region has 16 residues. The ends lost 4 bases at V and 0 bases at J; junction bases unmatched: 6. CDR3 residues: CASSVAGTANTGELFF. The CDR3, as DNA: TGTGCCAGCAGCGTGGCCGGGACAGCGAACACCGGGGAGCTGTTTTTT.

This sequence joins TRBV20-1 and TRBJ2-5, with TRBD2 identical over 9 bases. Trimming cost V 2 bases and J 5 bases; bases outside gene matches: 9. Germline V gives CDR1 DFQATT, CDR2 SNEGSKA (reference sequence). The CDR3 has 15 residues. CDR3 DNA sequence: TGCAGTGCTAGATCGTCTAGCGGGATTAAGGAGACCCAGTACTTC. Protein sequence: CSARSSSGIKETQYF.